These T cell receptor beta chains were read from a single sample in a study of T cells after yellow fever vaccination. TCRdb re-called the 5' RACE reads through MiXCR, storing one row per CDR3 protein. The repertoire consists of about 430,000 distinct CDR3 sequences, with under 20% occurring once and the leading ten covering 18%. The input for sequencing was PBMCs, taken before the yellow fever booster vaccination. All receptors come from a man between 18 and 35 years old who received the YFV17D yellow fever vaccine. The CDR3 runs from the conserved cysteine through the conserved F or W. The D gene is left open where the match is weak. Size tells how often a clone was seen (once, few, many) or the class of an expanded clone, and some rows leave it out.

abundance,j_gene,d_gene,v_gene,CDR3aa,CDR3nt
many,TRBJ2-1,TRBD2,TRBV7-3,CASSVAGGPSFLEFF,TGTGCCAGCAGCGTAGCGGGGGGGCCATCCTTTCTGGAGTTCTTC
.,TRBJ2-4,.,TRBV15,CATSRVGLTPWNIQYF,TGTGCCACCAGCAGAGTAGGGCTCACCCCCTGGAACATTCAGTACTTC
few,TRBJ2-2,.,TRBV20-1,CSARDPNRVSGELFF,TGCAGTGCTAGAGATCCGAACAGGGTATCCGGGGAGCTGTTTTTT
.,TRBJ2-1,TRBD1,TRBV2,CASSPDRDSLNEQFF,TGTGCCAGCAGTCCGGACAGGGACAGCCTCAATGAGCAGTTCTTC
.,TRBJ2-2,.,TRBV15,CATSRDEQMYNTGELFF,TGTGCCACCAGCAGAGATGAACAGATGTATAACACCGGGGAGCTGTTTTTT
few,TRBJ1-5,.,TRBV12-3/TRBV12-4,CASRSGTPYSNQPQHF,TGTGCCAGCAGGTCCGGGACACCCTATAGCAATCAGCCCCAGCATTTT
.,TRBJ1-1,.,TRBV5-4,CASRSGQTEAFF,TGTGCCAGCAGATCCGGACAGACTGAAGCTTTCTTT
few,TRBJ1-2,TRBD1,TRBV7-2,CASSLGGQLNYGYTF,TGTGCCAGCAGCTTAGGGGGACAGTTAAACTATGGCTACACCTTC
few,TRBJ1-4,TRBD1,TRBV6-6,CASSYGDRANEKLFF,TGTGCCAGCAGTTACGGGGACAGGGCTAATGAAAAACTGTTTTTT
few,TRBJ2-7,.,TRBV7-9,CASSPRGNYEQYF,TGTGCCAGCAGCCCCAGGGGTAACTACGAGCAGTACTTC
.,TRBJ1-6,.,TRBV7-9,CASSEGSTPLHF,TGTGCCAGCAGCGAGGGATCGACACCCCTCCACTTT
few,TRBJ2-1,.,TRBV20-1,CSARATDNEQFF,TGCAGTGCTAGAGCGACGGATAATGAGCAGTTCTTC
few,TRBJ1-2,TRBD1,TRBV5-5,CASSLRTGVGIYGYTF,TGTGCCAGCAGCTTGAGGACAGGGGTTGGAATTTATGGCTACACCTTC
.,TRBJ2-3,.,TRBV27,CASSFRLLAGQDTQYF,TGTGCCAGCAGTTTTAGGTTGCTAGCCGGTCAAGATACGCAGTATTTT
.,TRBJ2-2,.,TRBV20-1,CSAPKGAATGELFF,TGCAGTGCTCCTAAGGGCGCAGCCACCGGGGAGCTGTTTTTT
few,TRBJ2-2,TRBD1,TRBV28,CASSSRDRLTGELFF,TGTGCCAGCAGTTCCCGGGACAGGCTCACCGGGGAGCTGTTTTTT